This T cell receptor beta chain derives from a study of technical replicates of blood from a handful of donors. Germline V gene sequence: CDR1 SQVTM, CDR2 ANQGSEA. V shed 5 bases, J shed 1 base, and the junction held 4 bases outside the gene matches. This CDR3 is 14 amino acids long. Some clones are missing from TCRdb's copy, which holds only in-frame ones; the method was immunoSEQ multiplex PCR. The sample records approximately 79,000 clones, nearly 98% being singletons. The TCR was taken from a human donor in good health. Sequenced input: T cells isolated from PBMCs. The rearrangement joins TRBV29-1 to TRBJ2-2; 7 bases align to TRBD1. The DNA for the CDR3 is TGCAGCGTTCGAAGGGGGCTGAACACCGGGGAGCTGTTTTTT. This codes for CSVRRGLNTGELFF.